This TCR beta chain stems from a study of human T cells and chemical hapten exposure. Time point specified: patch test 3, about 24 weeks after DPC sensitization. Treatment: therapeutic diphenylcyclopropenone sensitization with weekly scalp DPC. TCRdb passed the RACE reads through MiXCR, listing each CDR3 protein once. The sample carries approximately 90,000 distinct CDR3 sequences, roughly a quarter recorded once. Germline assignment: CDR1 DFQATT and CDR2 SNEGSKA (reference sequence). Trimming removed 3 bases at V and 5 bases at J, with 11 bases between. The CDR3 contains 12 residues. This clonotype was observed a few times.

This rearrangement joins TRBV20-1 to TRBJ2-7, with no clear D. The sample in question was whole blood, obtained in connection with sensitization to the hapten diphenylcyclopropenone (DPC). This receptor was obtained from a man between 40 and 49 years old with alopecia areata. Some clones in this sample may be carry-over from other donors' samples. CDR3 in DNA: TGCAGTGCTAGCGGTAGGAGCGACGAGCAGTACTTC. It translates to CSASGRSDEQYF.